This T cell receptor (beta chain) was obtained from a study of blood T cell repertoires in COVID-19. Produced via immunoSEQ multiplex PCR; TCRdb's table is partial and in-frame only. The table lists tens of thousands of clones, roughly four fifths of them singletons. V dropped 4 bases and J dropped 0; count of bases not matched to a gene: 6. Germline V CDR1 and CDR2: SGHKS, YYEKEE (reference sequence). CDR3 size: 15 residues. The sequence was collected from a human donor in a cohort sampled during active or convalescent COVID-19. Material for sequencing was peripheral blood. The genes are TRBV5-5 and TRBJ2-7; 8 bases map to TRBD1. The DNA for the CDR3 is TGTGCCAGCAGCCCGGGACAGGACCTCTCCTACGAGCAGTACTTC. Translating it yields CASSPGQDLSYEQYF.